This T cell receptor beta chain was retrieved from a study of early T cells in non-severe SARS-CoV-2 infection. As for the study in general: With bulk RNA from unsorted whole blood as input, sequencing yielded unpaired chains.

Researchers tagged individual cDNA molecules with unique molecular identifiers. TCRdb re-derived calls from the 5' RACE reads in MiXCR, one entry per CDR3 protein. This table holds just over 95,000 distinct CDR3 sequences, roughly 9.6% found once. This clonotype was found many times. Its antigen is still unknown. The length of the CDR3 is 14 residues. Trimming removed 2 bases from V and 2 bases from J, with 9 bases in between. Study-level points and caveats: VDJdb matches were skewed toward anti-spike CD8 T cell responses.

The rearrangement uses TRBV12-3 or TRBV12-4 and TRBJ1-2; perhaps TRBD1 as D (6 bases). The input for sequencing was whole blood, taken at baseline. The TCR comes from an adult who was a healthcare worker with PCR-confirmed SARS-CoV-2 infection or an uninfected control (not recorded which). CDR3 sequence (DNA): TGTGCCAGCAGTTTACAGGGGATGAACTATGGCTACACCTTC. Its protein is CASSLQGMNYGYTF.